This T cell receptor (beta chain) was identified during a study of blood T cell repertoires in COVID-19. Study summary: Both acute and convalescent COVID-19 samples were obtained from the United States, Italy and Spain.

There are a few counts of this clone. CDR3 size: 15 residues. The germline V gene has CDR1 LNHDA and CDR2 SQIVND (reference sequence). Trimming removed 6 bases from V and 1 base from J; junction bases left unmatched: 7. Methods used by the authors: Quantification of nucleated cells was approximated via reference gene primer amplification. Assay used: immunoSEQ multiplex PCR; TCRdb lists only in-frame clones, some missing. Clone size and V and J calls were adopted from that table, with D and trimming inferred from the DNA. The repertoire holds approximately 120,000 clones, with 85% as singletons. This sequence was found in a man at least 80 years old with active or convalescent COVID-19. The chain employs TRBV19 and TRBJ2-3; 7 nucleotides agree with TRBD2. Specimen: peripheral blood. The CDR3 here is CASRSSGVRTDTQYF. CDR3 sequence (DNA): TGTGCCAGTAGGAGCAGCGGGGTCCGCACAGATACGCAGTATTTT.